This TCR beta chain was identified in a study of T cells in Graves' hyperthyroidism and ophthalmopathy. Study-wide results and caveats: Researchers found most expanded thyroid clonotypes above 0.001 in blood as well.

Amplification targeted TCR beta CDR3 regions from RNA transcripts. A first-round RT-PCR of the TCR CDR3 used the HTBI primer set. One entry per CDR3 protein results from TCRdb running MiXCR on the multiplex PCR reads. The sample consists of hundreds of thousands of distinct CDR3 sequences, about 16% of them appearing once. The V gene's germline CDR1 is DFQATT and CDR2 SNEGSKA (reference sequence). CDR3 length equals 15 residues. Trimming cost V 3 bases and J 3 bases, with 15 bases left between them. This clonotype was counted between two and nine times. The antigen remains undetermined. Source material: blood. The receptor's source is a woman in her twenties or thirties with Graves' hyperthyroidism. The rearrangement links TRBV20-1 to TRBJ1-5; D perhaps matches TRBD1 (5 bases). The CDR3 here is CSASREGLNNQPQHF. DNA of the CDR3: TGCAGTGCTAGTCGGGAGGGGCTTAACAATCAGCCCCAGCATTTT.